The T cell receptor (beta chain) under discussion was sequenced for a study of persistence of HIV-infected CD4 T cells. Study details: Suppressive ART had lasted a median of approximately 8 years. Blood samples, up to roughly 200 mL, came from multiple time points, except two leukapheresis donors sampled once.

Study conclusions and caveats: TCRbeta richness was lower in CMV- and Gag-responding cells than in anti-CD3/anti-CD28-responding cells.

Concerning this clone: Its antigen is still unknown.

The immunoSEQ assay was version 4, run in survey mode. Measured with immunoSEQ multiplex PCR; TCRdb has only the in-frame clones, and not every one. The data show approximately 31,000 clones, roughly 80% seen once. CDR1 SGHTA and CDR2 FQGNSA come from the germline V gene. V dropped 0 bases and J dropped 4; count of bases not matched to a gene: 3. The CDR3 sequence is 15 residues long. Cells were stimulated with CMV-infected fibroblast lysates at 10 ug/mL. Memory cells lacking CD40L and CD69 with high CD45RO were sorted. This material consisted of CD4+ T cells sorted from PBMCs after approximately 20-hour stimulation, taken from a patient who received antiretroviral therapy. The rearrangement uses TRBV7-2 and TRBJ2-1, with 7 bases identical to TRBD2. This sequence originates from an adult man with HIV who was CMV-seropositive. CDR3 bases: TGTGCCAGCAGCTTAGCGGGGGGGACGTACAATGAGCAGTTCTTC. Protein product: CASSLAGGTYNEQFF.